A selection of T cell receptor beta chains follows, all from one sample in a study of beta chain features in type 1 diabetes. Profiled with immunoSEQ multiplex PCR; TCRdb holds only in-frame clones, not every one. The table has over 120,000 clones, approximately 9.2% seen once. Sequencing was done on a sample of central memory CD4+ T cells from blood. The receptor set was obtained from a man aged 18 to 29 in good health. The CDR3 runs from the conserved cysteine through the conserved F or W. A D gene is named only where the DNA matches it firmly. Clone size is not always given. Where it is, it says once, few, many or a class for expanded clones.

D gene	V gene	clone size	J gene	CDR3 DNA	CDR3 protein
.	TRBV30	many	TRBJ1-5	TGTGCCTGGAGTGTACGGGGTAATCAGCCCCAGCATTTT	CAWSVRGNQPQHF
TRBD2	TRBV5-1	many	TRBJ2-5	TGCGCCAGCAGCCCGCTAGCGGGGGAAGAGACCCAGTACTTC	CASSPLAGEETQYF
TRBD1	TRBV7-9	few	TRBJ2-5	TGTGCCAGCAGCTTCCCTGACAGGGGGCGAGGGACCCAGTACTTC	CASSFPDRGRGTQYF
TRBD1	TRBV6-1	few	TRBJ1-1	TGTGCCATCTCGGCGGGTGGACAGGGGAACACTGAAGCTTTCTTT	CAISAGGQGNTEAFF
.	TRBV6-5	few	TRBJ2-7	TGTGCCAGCAGTTACCCACCGGGACACCAATCCTACGAGCAGTACTTC	CASSYPPGHQSYEQYF
.	TRBV7-9	few	TRBJ2-7	TGTGCCAGCAGCTTAGTTCTCTACGAGCAGTACTTC	CASSLVLYEQYF
TRBD1	TRBV7-2	.	TRBJ2-7	TGTGCCAGCAGCTTGTACAGGGGTAACTACGAGCAGTACTTC	CASSLYRGNYEQYF
.	TRBV4-3	many	TRBJ2-7	TGCGCCAGCAGCCAAGGCGTTCATTACGAGCAGTACTTC	CASSQGVHYEQYF
TRBD2	TRBV6-6	.	TRBJ2-5	TGTGCCAGCACCGCACGACTAGCGGGGGGAGAGACCCAGTACTTC	CASTARLAGGETQYF
.	TRBV30	.	TRBJ2-2	TGTGCCTGGACCCGTGGGGGGTTCGGGGAGCTGTTTTTT	CAWTRGGFGELFF
.	TRBV9	.	TRBJ2-3	TGTGCCAGCAGCATCGGACAGCCAAGCACAGATACGCAGTATTTT	CASSIGQPSTDTQYF
.	TRBV5-1	few	TRBJ1-2	TGCGCCAGCAGCTTGGGTCAGGGGTCTGGCTACACCTTC	CASSLGQGSGYTF
TRBD1	TRBV10-3	few	TRBJ1-2	TGTGCCATCAGTGAAGGGACAGGGGACCAAAACTATGGCTACACCTTC	CAISEGTGDQNYGYTF
.	TRBV28	few	TRBJ1-2	TGTGCCAGCAGAGGACAGATCATCTATGGCTACACCTTC	CASRGQIIYGYTF
.	TRBV18	.	TRBJ2-2	TGTGCCAGCTCCCCAACTAGCTGGGAGCTGTTTTTT	CASSPTSWELFF
TRBD1	TRBV2	.	TRBJ2-7	TGTGCCAGCAGGGAGGACAGGGTTCTCTACGAGCAGTACTTC	CASREDRVLYEQYF
TRBD1	TRBV18	.	TRBJ1-1	TGTGCCAGCTCACCTCAGGGGGCATGGGGCACTGAAGCTTTCTTT	CASSPQGAWGTEAFF
TRBD2	TRBV13	few	TRBJ2-5	TGTGCCAGCAGCTTAATTGGCCGGGGGGGAGTCGTACTGGAGACCCAGTACTTC	CASSLIGRGGVVLETQYF
.	TRBV7-2	many	TRBJ2-7	TGTGCCAGCAGCTTGGACAGCGAGCAGTACTTC	CASSLDSEQYF
TRBD2	TRBV7-2	.	TRBJ2-1	TGTGCCAGCAGCTTAGGGTGGACTAGCGGGGGGTACAATGAGCAGTTCTTC	CASSLGWTSGGYNEQFF
TRBD1	TRBV4-1	few	TRBJ2-4	TGTGCCAGCAGCCCGAGGACAGGGGTGAACATTCAGTACTTC	CASSPRTGVNIQYF
TRBD1	TRBV6-1	.	TRBJ1-4	TGTGCCAGCAGTGAAAGGCGGGGACAGCTTAATGAAAAACTGTTTTTT	CASSERRGQLNEKLFF
.	TRBV30	many	TRBJ2-2	TGTGCCTGGTACAGTTACAGGGCTCCCACCGGGGAGCTGTTTTTT	CAWYSYRAPTGELFF
TRBD1	TRBV6-5	.	TRBJ1-1	TGTGCCAGCAGTTACTCGGGACAGGGGTACACTGAAGCTTTCTTT	CASSYSGQGYTEAFF
TRBD1	TRBV7-8	.	TRBJ2-1	TGTGCCAGCAGCTTAATGGGGACAGGGGGGAATGAGCAGTTCTTC	CASSLMGTGGNEQFF
TRBD1	TRBV30	.	TRBJ2-7	TGTGCCTGGAGTGTACGGGGACAGAGGAGCGAGCAGTACTTC	CAWSVRGQRSEQYF
.	TRBV2	few	TRBJ1-6	TGTGCCAGCAGTGAAGCTGGCGGGGGGCGCAGGGGTTCACCCCTCCACTTT	CASSEAGGGRRGSPLHF
.	TRBV4-2	few	TRBJ1-2	TGTGCCAGCAGCCAAGATGGCCAGGGAACCTATGGCTACACCTTC	CASSQDGQGTYGYTF
.	TRBV7-8	.	TRBJ2-7	TGTGCCAGCAGCTTTCTCGGGACAAGCGACCACGAGCAGTACTTC	CASSFLGTSDHEQYF
TRBD1	TRBV7-3	.	TRBJ2-3	TGTGCCAGCAGCTCCACAGGGGGCGCTGGAGATACGCAGTATTTT	CASSSTGGAGDTQYF
TRBD1	TRBV9	.	TRBJ1-4	TGTGCCAGCAGCGACAGAACAGGGGGAGGAGAAAAACTGTTTTTT	CASSDRTGGGEKLFF
.	TRBV6-6	few	TRBJ1-5	TGTGCCAGCAAGAAGGGAGGTGGGCAGCCCCAGCATTTT	CASKKGGGQPQHF
.	TRBV27	.	TRBJ1-2	TGTGCCAGCAGTTTAACAGCCAACTATGGCTACACCTTC	CASSLTANYGYTF
TRBD2	TRBV4-1	.	TRBJ2-7	TGCGCCAGCAGCCAAGGGACTAGCGAGGGGAGGAGGTACTTC	CASSQGTSEGRRYF
TRBD1	TRBV30	.	TRBJ1-2	TGTGCCTGGGACCCCGGGACAGGGGGAGGAAGGCCCTTC	CAWDPGTGGGRPF
.	TRBV5-5	few	TRBJ1-1	TGTGCCAGCAGCTTGGTTGGGACTGCGGCGGGTCCGGCTTTCTTT	CASSLVGTAAGPAFF
TRBD1	TRBV6-5	.	TRBJ1-2	TGTGCCAGCAGCATGCAGGGGGTTCTAGGCTACACCTTC	CASSMQGVLGYTF
.	TRBV6-6	few	TRBJ1-6	TGTGCCAGCAGTTACAGGGAGGGGAATTCACCCCTCCACTTT	CASSYREGNSPLHF
TRBD1	TRBV6-5	few	TRBJ2-7	TGTGCCAGCAGTGGGGGACAGAGCTCCTACGAGCAGTACTTC	CASSGGQSSYEQYF
TRBD1	TRBV6-5	.	TRBJ1-2	TGTGCCAGCAGAAGACAGGGTTCTAACTATGGCTACACCTTC	CASRRQGSNYGYTF
.	TRBV9	once	TRBJ2-5	TGTGCCAGCAGTAGAGCGGAAGAGACCCAGTACTTC	CASSRAEETQYF
TRBD2	TRBV11-3	few	TRBJ2-6	TGTGCCAGCAGCCTATCTAGCGGGGGGGCGCTCGGGGCCAACGTCCTGACTTTC	CASSLSSGGALGANVLTF
TRBD1	TRBV15	.	TRBJ1-5	TGTGCCACCAGCAGGTCCGGACAGGCGTACAATCAGCCCCAGCATTTT	CATSRSGQAYNQPQHF
TRBD1	TRBV5-8	few	TRBJ2-2	TGTGCCAGCAGCGAGAACAGGGGGGACACCGGGGAGCTGTTTTTT	CASSENRGDTGELFF
.	TRBV7-9	few	TRBJ2-5	TGTGCCAGCAGCTTAGGGACAGGGAGGGGAGAGACCCAGTACTTC	CASSLGTGRGETQYF
.	TRBV2	few	TRBJ1-2	TGTGCCAGCAGTCCCGGGAATTATTATGGCTACACCTTC	CASSPGNYYGYTF
.	TRBV5-6	few	TRBJ1-5	TGTGCCAGCAGCCCTGCCGACAGAAATCAGCCCCAGCATTTT	CASSPADRNQPQHF
.	TRBV6-6	.	TRBJ2-4	TGTGCCAGCATGGGGAGGCCAATGGGAGCCAAAAACATTCAGTACTTC	CASMGRPMGAKNIQYF
TRBD1	TRBV5-1	.	TRBJ2-7	TGCGCCAGCAGCTCGGGACAGTACTCCTACGAGCAGTACTTC	CASSSGQYSYEQYF